This TCR beta chain was retrieved from a study of blood T cell repertoires in COVID-19. Profiled with immunoSEQ multiplex PCR; TCRdb holds only in-frame clones, not every one. Among some 95,000 clones listed, roughly 75% were seen once. Germline CDR1 LGHDT, CDR2 YNNKEL (reference sequence). CDR3 length equals 12 residues. Trimming shortened V by 2 bases and J by 7 bases, and 7 bases separated the two germline ends. V is TRBV3-1 (or the pseudogene TRBV3-2) and J is TRBJ2-3, with D hard to call. The sequenced material came from peripheral blood. This receptor was obtained from a man aged 45-60 years who had recovered from COVID-19. DNA for the CDR3: TGTGCCAGCAGCCAAAGAGCCAATACGCAGTATTTT. This translates into CASSQRANTQYF.